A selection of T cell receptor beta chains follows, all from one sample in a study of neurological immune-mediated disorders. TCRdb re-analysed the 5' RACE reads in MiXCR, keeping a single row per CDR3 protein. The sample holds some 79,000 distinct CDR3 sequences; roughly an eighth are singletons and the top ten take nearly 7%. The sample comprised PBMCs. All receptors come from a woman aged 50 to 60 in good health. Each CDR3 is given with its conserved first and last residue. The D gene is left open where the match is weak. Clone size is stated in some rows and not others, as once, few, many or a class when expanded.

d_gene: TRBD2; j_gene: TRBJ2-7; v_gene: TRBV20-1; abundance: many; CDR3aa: CSAHLAGLDEQYF; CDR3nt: TGCAGTGCCCATCTAGCGGGACTTGACGAGCAGTACTTC
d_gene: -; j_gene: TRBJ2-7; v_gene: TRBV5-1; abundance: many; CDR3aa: CASSTQDRTDEQYF; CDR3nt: TGCGCCAGCAGCACTCAGGATCGAACGGACGAGCAGTACTTC
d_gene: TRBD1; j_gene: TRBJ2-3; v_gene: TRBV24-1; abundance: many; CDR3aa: CATSDRDSVTDTQYF; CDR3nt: TGTGCCACCAGTGATCGGGACAGCGTGACAGATACGCAGTATTTT
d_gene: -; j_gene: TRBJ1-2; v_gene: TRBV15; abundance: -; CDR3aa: CATSWSLGRGTEGYTF; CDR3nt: TGTGCCACCAGCTGGTCCCTCGGTCGGGGGACTGAGGGCTACACCTTC
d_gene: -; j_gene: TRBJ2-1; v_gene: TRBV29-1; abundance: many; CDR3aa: CSVPETGTAIVNEQFF; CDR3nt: TGCAGCGTTCCCGAGACCGGGACCGCGATCGTCAATGAGCAGTTCTTC
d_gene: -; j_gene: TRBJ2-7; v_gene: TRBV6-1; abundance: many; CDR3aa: CASSESRGYEQYF; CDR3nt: TGTGCCAGCAGTGAATCCCGGGGCTACGAGCAGTACTTC
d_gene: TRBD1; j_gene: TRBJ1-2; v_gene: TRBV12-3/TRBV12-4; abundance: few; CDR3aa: CASSSGTGDANGYTF; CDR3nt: TGTGCCAGCAGTTCTGGGACAGGGGACGCGAATGGCTACACCTTC
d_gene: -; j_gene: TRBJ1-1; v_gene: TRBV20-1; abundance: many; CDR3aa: CSVPPVVGNRAYTEAFF; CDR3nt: TGCAGTGTTCCGCCCGTGGTGGGGAACAGGGCATACACTGAAGCTTTCTTT
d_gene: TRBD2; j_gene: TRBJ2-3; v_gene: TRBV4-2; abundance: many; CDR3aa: CASSAPPGLAGGPPDTQYF; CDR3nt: TGTGCCAGCAGCGCCCCTCCGGGACTAGCGGGAGGGCCTCCAGATACGCAGTATTTT
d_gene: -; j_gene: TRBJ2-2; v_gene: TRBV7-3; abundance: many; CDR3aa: CASSLSNTGELFF; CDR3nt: TGTGCCAGCAGCTTAAGTAACACCGGGGAGCTGTTTTTT
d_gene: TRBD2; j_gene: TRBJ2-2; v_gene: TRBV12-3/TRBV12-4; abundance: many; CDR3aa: CASNRLLATGELFF; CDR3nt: TGTGCCAGCAACCGACTACTAGCGACCGGGGAGCTGTTTTTT
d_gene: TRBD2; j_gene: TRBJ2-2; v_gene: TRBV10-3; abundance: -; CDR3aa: CAISETSALNTGELFF; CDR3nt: TGTGCCATCAGTGAGACTAGCGCGTTGAACACCGGGGAGCTGTTTTTT
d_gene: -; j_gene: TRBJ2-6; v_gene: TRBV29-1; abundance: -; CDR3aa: CSVSGGSGANVLTF; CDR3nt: TGCAGCGTCTCCGGGGGCTCTGGGGCCAACGTACTGACTTTC
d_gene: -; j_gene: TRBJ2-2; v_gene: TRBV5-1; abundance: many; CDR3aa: CASSLVAGYTGELFF; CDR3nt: TGCGCCAGCAGCTTGGTGGCCGGGTACACCGGGGAGCTGTTTTTT
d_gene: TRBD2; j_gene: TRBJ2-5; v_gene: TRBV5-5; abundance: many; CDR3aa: CASSRGGYQETQYF; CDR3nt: TGTGCCAGCAGCCGCGGGGGGTACCAAGAGACCCAGTACTTC
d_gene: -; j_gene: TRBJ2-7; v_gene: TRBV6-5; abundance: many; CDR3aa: CASSSPGLSSYEQYF; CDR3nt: TGTGCCAGCAGTTCGCCGGGACTGAGCTCCTACGAGCAGTACTTC
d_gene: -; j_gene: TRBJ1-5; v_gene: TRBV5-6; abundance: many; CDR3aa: CASSLRRRDNQPQHF; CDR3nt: TGTGCCAGCAGCTTGCGGCGGCGGGACAATCAGCCCCAGCATTTT
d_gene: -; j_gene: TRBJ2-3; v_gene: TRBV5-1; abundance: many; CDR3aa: CASSLWFGDTQYF; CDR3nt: TGCGCCAGCAGCTTGTGGTTTGGGGATACGCAGTATTTT
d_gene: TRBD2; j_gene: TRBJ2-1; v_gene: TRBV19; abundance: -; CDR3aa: CASSMGGANEQFF; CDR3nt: TGTGCCAGTAGTATGGGAGGGGCCAATGAGCAGTTCTTC
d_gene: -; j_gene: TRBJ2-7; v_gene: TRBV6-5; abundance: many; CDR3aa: CASSSPRGGASSYEQYF; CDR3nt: TGTGCCAGCAGTTCCCCAAGGGGCGGAGCCAGCTCCTACGAGCAGTACTTC
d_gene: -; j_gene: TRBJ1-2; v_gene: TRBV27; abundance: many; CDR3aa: CASGSVGAVGYTF; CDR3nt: TGTGCCAGCGGCTCAGTGGGGGCGGTAGGCTACACCTTC
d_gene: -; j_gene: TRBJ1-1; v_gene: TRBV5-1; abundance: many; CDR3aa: CASSLVLSNTEAFF; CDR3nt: TGCGCCAGCAGCTTGGTACTATCGAACACTGAAGCTTTCTTT
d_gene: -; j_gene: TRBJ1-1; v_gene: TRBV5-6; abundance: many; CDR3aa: CASSSPTLGNLNTEAFF; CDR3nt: TGTGCCAGCAGCTCACCTACCCTGGGGAACCTGAACACTGAAGCTTTCTTT
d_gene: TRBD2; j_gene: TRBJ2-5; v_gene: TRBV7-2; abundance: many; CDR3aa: CASSPRAGGAETQYF; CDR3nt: TGTGCCAGCAGCCCACGGGCCGGGGGGGCAGAGACCCAGTACTTC